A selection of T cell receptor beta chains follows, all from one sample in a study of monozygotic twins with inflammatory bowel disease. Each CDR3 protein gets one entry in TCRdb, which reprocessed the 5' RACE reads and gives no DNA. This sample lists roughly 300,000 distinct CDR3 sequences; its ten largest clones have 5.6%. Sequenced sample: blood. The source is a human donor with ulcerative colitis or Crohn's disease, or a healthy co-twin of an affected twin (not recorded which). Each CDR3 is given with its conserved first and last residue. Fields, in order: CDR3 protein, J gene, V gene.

CSAREASGSYEQYF TRBJ2-7 TRBV20-1
CASSARTGQDYNEQFF TRBJ2-1 TRBV28
CASSQGGSLPTYEQYF TRBJ2-7 TRBV4-3
CASSLVGVGGATDTQYF TRBJ2-3 TRBV7-6
CASSYNAETQYF TRBJ2-5 TRBV12-3/TRBV12-4
CASSSTRLYSYEQYF TRBJ2-7 TRBV7-9
CSARSGTRGYEQYF TRBJ2-7 TRBV20-1
CASRGGGGQNIQYF TRBJ2-4 TRBV27
CASSLRDLPTDTQYF TRBJ2-3 TRBV5-1
CASSLGMGRAGNTIYF TRBJ1-3 TRBV7-2
CSVMTGGPTEAFF TRBJ1-1 TRBV29-1
CASSVPRAGVYNEQFF TRBJ2-1 TRBV7-2
CASSRGFSPQFF TRBJ2-1 TRBV6-2/TRBV6-3
CASSLFRTTNTGELFF TRBJ2-2 TRBV5-1
CASTRHLMNTEAFF TRBJ1-1 TRBV12-3/TRBV12-4
CASSLIRGWREGHKRHGQFF TRBJ2-1 TRBV5-6
CATGLTSRQTQYF TRBJ2-5 TRBV7-9
CSAETGGEQFF TRBJ2-1 TRBV20-1
CASSTTGQGGSDTQYF TRBJ2-3 TRBV9
CASSQESGAGQPQHF TRBJ1-5 TRBV4-2
CASSLEGVSEAFF TRBJ1-1 TRBV5-4
CASREAREAYEQYF TRBJ2-7 TRBV6-1
CASSLGEIQPQHF TRBJ1-5 TRBV12-3/TRBV12-4
CASSYSDSEHEQYF TRBJ2-7 TRBV6-6
CASSDGRYEQYF TRBJ2-7 TRBV7-2
CASSVLTGTGELFF TRBJ2-2 TRBV9